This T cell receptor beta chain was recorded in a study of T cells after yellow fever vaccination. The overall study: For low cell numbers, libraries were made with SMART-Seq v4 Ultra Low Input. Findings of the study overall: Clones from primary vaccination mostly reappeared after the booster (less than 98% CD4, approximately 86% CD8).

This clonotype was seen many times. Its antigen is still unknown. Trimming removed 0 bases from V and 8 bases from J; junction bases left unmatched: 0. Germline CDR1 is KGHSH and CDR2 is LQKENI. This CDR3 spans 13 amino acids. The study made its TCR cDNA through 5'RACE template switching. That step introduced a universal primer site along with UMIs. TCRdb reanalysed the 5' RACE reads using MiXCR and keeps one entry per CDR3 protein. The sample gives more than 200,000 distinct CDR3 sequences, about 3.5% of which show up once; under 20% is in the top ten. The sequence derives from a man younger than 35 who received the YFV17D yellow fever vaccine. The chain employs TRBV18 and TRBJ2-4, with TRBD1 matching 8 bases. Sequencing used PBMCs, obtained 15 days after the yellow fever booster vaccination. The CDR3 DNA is TGTGCCAGCTCACCACCGGGACAGGACATTCAGTACTTC. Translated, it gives CASSPPGQDIQYF.